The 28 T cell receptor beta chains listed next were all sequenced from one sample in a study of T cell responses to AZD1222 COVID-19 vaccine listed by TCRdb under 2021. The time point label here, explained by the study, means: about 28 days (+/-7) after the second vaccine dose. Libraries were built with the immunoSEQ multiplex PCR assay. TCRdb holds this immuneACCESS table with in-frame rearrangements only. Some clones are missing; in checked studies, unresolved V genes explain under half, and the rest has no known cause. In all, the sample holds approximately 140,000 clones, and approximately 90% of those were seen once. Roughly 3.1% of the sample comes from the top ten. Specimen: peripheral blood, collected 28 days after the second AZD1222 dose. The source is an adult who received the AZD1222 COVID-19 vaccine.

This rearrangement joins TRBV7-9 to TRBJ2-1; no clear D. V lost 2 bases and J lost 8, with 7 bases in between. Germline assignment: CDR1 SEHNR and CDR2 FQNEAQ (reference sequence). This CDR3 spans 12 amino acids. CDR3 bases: TGTGCCAGCAGCTTAACAATGGATGAGCAGTTCTTC. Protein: CASSLTMDEQFF. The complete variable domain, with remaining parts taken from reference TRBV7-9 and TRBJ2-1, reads DTGVSQNPRHKITKRGQNVTFRCDPISEHNRLYWYRQTLGQGPEFLTYFQNEAQLEKSRLLSDRFSAERPKGSFSTLEIQRTEQGDSAMYLCASSLTMDEQFFGPGTRLTVL.

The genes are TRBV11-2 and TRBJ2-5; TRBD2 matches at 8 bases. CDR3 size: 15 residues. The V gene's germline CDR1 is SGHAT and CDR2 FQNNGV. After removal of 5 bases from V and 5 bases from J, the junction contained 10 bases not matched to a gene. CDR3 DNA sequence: TGTGCCAGCAGCGCACCGGGACTAGGAGACGAGACCCAGTACTTC. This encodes CASSAPGLGDETQYF.

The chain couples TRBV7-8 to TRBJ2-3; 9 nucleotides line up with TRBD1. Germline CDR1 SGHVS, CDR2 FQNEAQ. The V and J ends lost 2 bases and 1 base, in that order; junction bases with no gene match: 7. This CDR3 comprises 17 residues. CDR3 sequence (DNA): TGTGCCAGCAGCTTAAGAGGACAGGGGACTGGCACAGATACGCAGTATTTT. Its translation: CASSLRGQGTGTDTQYF.

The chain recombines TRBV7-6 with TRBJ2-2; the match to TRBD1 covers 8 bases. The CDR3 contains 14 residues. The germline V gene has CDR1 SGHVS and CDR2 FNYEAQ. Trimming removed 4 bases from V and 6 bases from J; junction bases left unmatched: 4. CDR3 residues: CASSWTGIPGELFF. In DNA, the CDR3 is TGTGCCAGCAGCTGGACAGGGATCCCCGGGGAGCTGTTTTTT.

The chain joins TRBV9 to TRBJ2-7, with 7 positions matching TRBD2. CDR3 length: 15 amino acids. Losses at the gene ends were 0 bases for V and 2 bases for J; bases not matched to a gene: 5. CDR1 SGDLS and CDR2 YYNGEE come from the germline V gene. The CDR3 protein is CASSVGAGVTYEQYF. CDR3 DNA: TGTGCCAGCAGCGTAGGGGCGGGAGTCACCTACGAGCAGTACTTC.

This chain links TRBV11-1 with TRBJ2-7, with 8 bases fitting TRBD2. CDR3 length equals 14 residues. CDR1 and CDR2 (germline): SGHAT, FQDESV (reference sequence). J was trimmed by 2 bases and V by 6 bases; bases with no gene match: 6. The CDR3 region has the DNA TGTGCCAGCAGACAACCGGGACTAGCCTACGAGCAGTACTTC. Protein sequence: CASRQPGLAYEQYF. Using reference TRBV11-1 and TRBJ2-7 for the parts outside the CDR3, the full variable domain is EAEVAQSPRYKITEKSQAVAFWCDPISGHATLYWYRQILGQGPELLVQFQDESVVDDSQLPKDRFSAERLKGVDSTLKIQPAELGDSAMYLCASRQPGLAYEQYFGPGTRLTVT.

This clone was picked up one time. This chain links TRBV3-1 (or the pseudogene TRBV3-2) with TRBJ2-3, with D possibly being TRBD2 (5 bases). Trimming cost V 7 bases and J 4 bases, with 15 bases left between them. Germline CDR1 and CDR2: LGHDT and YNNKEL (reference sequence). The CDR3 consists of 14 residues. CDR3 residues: CASKELAGADTQYF. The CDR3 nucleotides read TGTGCCAGCAAGGAGCTAGCTGGGGCAGATACGCAGTATTTT.

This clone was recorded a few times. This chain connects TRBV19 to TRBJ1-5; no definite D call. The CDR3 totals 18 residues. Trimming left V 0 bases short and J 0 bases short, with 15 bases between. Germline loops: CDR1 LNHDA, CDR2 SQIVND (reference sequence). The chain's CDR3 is CASSIDLEAPNSNQPQHF. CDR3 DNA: TGTGCCAGTAGTATAGACTTAGAGGCACCTAATAGCAATCAGCCCCAGCATTTT.

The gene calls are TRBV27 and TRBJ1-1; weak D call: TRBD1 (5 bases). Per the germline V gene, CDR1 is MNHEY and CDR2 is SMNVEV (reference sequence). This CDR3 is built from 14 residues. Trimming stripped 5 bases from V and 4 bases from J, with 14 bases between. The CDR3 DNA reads TGTGCCAGCAGTATCCACAGGAAGATCACTGAAGCTTTCTTT. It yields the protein CASSIHRKITEAFF.

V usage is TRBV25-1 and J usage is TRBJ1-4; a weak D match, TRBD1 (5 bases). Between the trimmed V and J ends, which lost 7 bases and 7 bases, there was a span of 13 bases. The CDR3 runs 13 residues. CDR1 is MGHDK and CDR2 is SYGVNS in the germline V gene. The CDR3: CASTRGVAEKLFF. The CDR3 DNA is TGTGCCAGCACGAGGGGCGTCGCTGAAAAACTGTTTTTT.

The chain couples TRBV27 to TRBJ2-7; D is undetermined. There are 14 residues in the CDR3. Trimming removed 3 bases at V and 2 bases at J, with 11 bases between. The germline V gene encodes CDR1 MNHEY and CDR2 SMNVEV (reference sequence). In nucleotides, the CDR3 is TGTGCCAGCAGTTTCGGGCAGACCCCCTACGAGCAGTACTTC. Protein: CASSFGQTPYEQYF.

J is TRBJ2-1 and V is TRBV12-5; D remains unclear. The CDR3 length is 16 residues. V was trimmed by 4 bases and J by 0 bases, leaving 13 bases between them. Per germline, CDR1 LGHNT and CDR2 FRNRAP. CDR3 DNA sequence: TGTGCTAGTGGTTCCCCGGGCGAGAGCTCCTACAATGAGCAGTTCTTC. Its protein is CASGSPGESSYNEQFF.

Written as DNA, the CDR3 is TGTGCCAGCAGTAGACAGGGCATCGTCGAGCAGTACTTC. Protein sequence: CASSRQGIVEQYF. The chain has TRBV5-8 and TRBJ2-7; TRBD1 matches 7 bases. The ends lost 5 bases at V and 6 bases at J; junction bases unmatched: 8. The CDR3 totals 13 residues. Germline-derived CDR1 and CDR2 are SGHTS and YDEGEE.

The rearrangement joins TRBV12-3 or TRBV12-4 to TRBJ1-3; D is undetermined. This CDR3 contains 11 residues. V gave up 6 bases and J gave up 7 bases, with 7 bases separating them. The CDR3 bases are TGTGCCAGCAGCGAAGGTAACACCATATATTTT. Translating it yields CASSEGNTIYF.

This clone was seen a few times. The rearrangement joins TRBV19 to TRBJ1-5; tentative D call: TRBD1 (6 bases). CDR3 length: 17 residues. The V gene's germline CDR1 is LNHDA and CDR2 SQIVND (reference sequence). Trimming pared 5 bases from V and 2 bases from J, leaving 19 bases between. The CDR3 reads CASSPQGFGRGNQPQHF. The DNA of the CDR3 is TGTGCCAGTAGTCCACAGGGATTTGGAAGGGGCAATCAGCCCCAGCATTTT.

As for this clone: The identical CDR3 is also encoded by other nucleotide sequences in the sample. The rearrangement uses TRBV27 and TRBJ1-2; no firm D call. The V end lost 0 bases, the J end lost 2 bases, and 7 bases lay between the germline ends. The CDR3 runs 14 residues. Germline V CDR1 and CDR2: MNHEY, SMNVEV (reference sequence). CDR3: CASSLSTGNYGYTF. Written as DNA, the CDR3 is TGTGCCAGCAGTTTATCGACGGGAAACTATGGCTACACCTTC.

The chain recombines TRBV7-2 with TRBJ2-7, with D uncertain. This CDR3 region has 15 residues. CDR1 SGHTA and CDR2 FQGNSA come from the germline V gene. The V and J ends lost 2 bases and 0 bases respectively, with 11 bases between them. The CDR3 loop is CASSLFYSSSYEQYF. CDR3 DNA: TGTGCCAGCAGCTTATTTTACAGCTCCTCCTACGAGCAGTACTTC.

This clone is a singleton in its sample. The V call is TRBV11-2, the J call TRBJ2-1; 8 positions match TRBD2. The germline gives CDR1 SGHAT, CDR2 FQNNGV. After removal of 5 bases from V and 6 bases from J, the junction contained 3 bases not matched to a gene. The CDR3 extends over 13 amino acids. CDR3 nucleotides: TGTGCCAGCAGCGTAACTAGCGGCAATGAGCAGTTCTTC. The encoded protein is CASSVTSGNEQFF.

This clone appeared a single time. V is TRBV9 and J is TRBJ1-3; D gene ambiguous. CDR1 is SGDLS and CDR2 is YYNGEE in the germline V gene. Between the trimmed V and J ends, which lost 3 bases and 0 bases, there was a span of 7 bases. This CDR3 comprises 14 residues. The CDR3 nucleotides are TGTGCCAGCAGCGGAGGTATCTCTGGAAACACCATATATTTT. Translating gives CASSGGISGNTIYF.

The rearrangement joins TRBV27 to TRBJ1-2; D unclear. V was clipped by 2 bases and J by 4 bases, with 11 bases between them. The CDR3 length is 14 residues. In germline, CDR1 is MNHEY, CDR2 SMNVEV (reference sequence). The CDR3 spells CASSLLGPGYGYTF. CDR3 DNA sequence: TGTGCCAGCAGTTTACTAGGGCCCGGCTATGGCTACACCTTC.

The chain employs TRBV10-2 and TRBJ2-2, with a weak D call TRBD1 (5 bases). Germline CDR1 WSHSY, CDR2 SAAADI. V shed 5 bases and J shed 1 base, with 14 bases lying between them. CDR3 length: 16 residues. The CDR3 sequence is CASSRPRQQNTGELFF. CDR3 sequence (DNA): TGCGCCAGCAGTCGGCCGAGACAGCAGAACACCGGGGAGCTGTTTTTT.

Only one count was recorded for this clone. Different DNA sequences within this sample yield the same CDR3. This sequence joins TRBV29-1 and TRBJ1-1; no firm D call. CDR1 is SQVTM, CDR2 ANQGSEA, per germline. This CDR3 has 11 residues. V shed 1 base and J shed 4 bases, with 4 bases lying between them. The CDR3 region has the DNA TGCAGCGTTGAAGGGGGCACTGAAGCTTTCTTT. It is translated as CSVEGGTEAFF. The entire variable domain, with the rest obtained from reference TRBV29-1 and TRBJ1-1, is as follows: SAVISQKPSRDICQRGTSLTIQCQVDSQVTMMFWYRQQPGQSLTLIATANQGSEATYESGFVIDKFPISRPNLTFSTLTVSNMSPEDSSIYLCSVEGGTEAFFGQGTRLTVV.

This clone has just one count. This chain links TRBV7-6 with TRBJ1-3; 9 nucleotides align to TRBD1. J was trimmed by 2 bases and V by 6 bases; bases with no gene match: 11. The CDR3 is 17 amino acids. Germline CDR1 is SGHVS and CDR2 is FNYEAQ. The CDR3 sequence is CASSKPSGQGAGNTIYF. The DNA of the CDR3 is TGTGCCAGCAGTAAACCATCGGGACAGGGTGCTGGAAACACCATATATTTT.

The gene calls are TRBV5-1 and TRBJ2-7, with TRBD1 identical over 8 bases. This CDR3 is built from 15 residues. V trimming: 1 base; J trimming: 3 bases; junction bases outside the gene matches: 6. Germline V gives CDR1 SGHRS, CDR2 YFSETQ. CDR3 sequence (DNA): TGCGCCAGCAGCTTGAGGACAGGGCAGGGCTACGAGCAGTACTTC. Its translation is CASSLRTGQGYEQYF.

CDR3 residues: CAVSGGRNYGYTF. CDR3 nucleotides: TGTGCCGTCTCCGGGGGGCGAAACTATGGCTACACCTTC. The V gene is TRBV6-6, the J gene TRBJ1-2; TRBD1 is a possible D gene (6 bases). In germline, CDR1 is MNHNY, CDR2 SVGAGI (reference sequence). The CDR3 is 13 residues long. Trimming removed 11 bases at V and 2 bases at J, with 15 bases between.

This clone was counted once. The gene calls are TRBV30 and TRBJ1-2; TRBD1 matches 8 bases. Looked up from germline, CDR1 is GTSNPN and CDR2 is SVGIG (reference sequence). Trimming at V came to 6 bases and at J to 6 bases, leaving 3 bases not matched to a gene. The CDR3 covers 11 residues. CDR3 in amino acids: CACRGLDGYTF. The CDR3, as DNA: TGTGCCTGCAGGGGGCTCGATGGCTACACCTTC.

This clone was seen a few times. The CDR3 is CSASGQGKNSPLHF. CDR3 sequence (DNA): TGCAGTGCTAGTGGACAGGGGAAAAATTCACCCCTCCACTTT. The genes are TRBV20-1 and TRBJ1-6, with TRBD1 matching over 9 bases. This CDR3 region has 14 residues. Germline V gene lookup returns CDR1 DFQATT and CDR2 SNEGSKA (reference sequence). Trimming removed 3 bases from V and 7 bases from J; junction bases left unmatched: 4.

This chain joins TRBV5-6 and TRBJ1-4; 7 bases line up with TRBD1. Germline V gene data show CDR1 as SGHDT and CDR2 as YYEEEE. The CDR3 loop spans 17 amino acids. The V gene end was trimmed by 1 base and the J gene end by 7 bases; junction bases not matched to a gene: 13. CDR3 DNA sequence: TGTGCCAGCAGCTTGTGGGACAGCACAGAGATCCCTGAAAAACTGTTTTTT. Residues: CASSLWDSTEIPEKLFF.